A selection of T cell receptor beta chains follows, all from one sample in a study of blood T cells in healthy people across ages. Using its own MiXCR run on the 5' RACE reads, TCRdb lists one record per CDR3 protein. There are about 800,000 distinct CDR3 sequences in the sample; about three fifths occur only once, and around 20% lies in the top ten. Sequencing used blood. The receptors come from a man aged 30-40 years in good health. Both conserved end residues are part of each CDR3. The D gene is left open where the match is weak. Only part of the rows carry a size: once, few, many, or a class if the clone is expanded.

J gene,clone size,D gene,V gene,CDR3 protein,CDR3 DNA
TRBJ2-7,.,.,TRBV4-3,CASSQVQGITYEQYF,TGCGCCAGCAGCCAAGTCCAGGGTATCACCTACGAGCAGTACTTC
TRBJ1-1,.,.,TRBV5-1,CASSQEPGTEAFF,TGCGCCAGCAGCCAAGAACCGGGGACTGAAGCTTTCTTT
TRBJ2-2,.,TRBD1,TRBV5-1,CASSRRQGAGELFF,TGCGCCAGCAGCCGGAGGCAGGGGGCCGGGGAGCTGTTTTTT
TRBJ2-1,.,TRBD2,TRBV6-2/TRBV6-3,CASSYSGLAGGEQFF,TGTGCCAGCAGTTACTCAGGACTAGCGGGAGGTGAGCAGTTCTTC
TRBJ2-1,.,.,TRBV7-2,CASSLAQILSSYNEQFF,TGTGCCAGCAGCTTAGCGCAAATTCTGAGCTCCTACAATGAGCAGTTCTTC
TRBJ1-2,once,.,TRBV14,CASSPRPVGYGYTF,TGTGCCAGCAGCCCTCGGCCCGTAGGGTATGGCTACACCTTC
TRBJ1-5,few,.,TRBV6-5,CASSSSRSNQPQHF,TGTGCCAGCAGTTCTTCAAGGAGCAATCAGCCCCAGCATTTT
TRBJ2-7,.,TRBD1,TRBV10-3,CAISRQGDGYEQYF,TGTGCCATCAGTAGACAGGGGGACGGGTACGAGCAGTACTTC
TRBJ2-5,few,.,TRBV15,CATSRQKETQYF,TGTGCCACCAGCAGACAGAAAGAGACCCAGTACTTC
TRBJ2-1,once,.,TRBV24-1,CATSDVMGASYNEQFF,TGTGCCACCAGTGACGTGATGGGGGCTTCCTACAATGAGCAGTTCTTC
TRBJ1-2,once,.,TRBV29-1,CSVADRGMDYGYTF,TGCAGCGTTGCGGACCGGGGGATGGACTATGGCTACACCTTC
TRBJ2-7,.,TRBD1,TRBV7-6,CASSDIRTGSHEQYF,TGTGCCAGCAGCGATATCAGGACAGGGTCCCACGAGCAGTACTTC
TRBJ2-3,few,.,TRBV4-2,CASSQVGSGKTDTQYF,TGTGCCAGCAGCCAAGTCGGTAGCGGAAAGACGGATACGCAGTATTTT
TRBJ1-2,.,.,TRBV28,CASSLIRKTLGNYGYTF,TGTGCCAGCAGTTTAATCAGAAAAACCCTGGGTAACTATGGCTACACCTTC
TRBJ2-3,.,.,TRBV3-1,CASSPYKKGGARDTQYF,TGTGCCAGCAGCCCGTACAAAAAAGGCGGGGCTAGGGATACGCAGTATTTT
TRBJ2-5,few,.,TRBV20-1,CSAPGTAKETQYF,TGCAGTGCTCCCGGGACCGCTAAAGAGACCCAGTACTTC
TRBJ2-5,.,TRBD1,TRBV6-1,CARSLDRVKETQYF,TGTGCCCGCAGTTTGGACAGGGTAAAAGAGACCCAGTACTTC
TRBJ2-5,few,.,TRBV7-2,CASSLAVYQTQYF,TGTGCCAGCAGCTTAGCAGTCTACCAGACCCAGTACTTC
TRBJ2-5,.,.,TRBV11-1,CARREVKGILFNKQYF,TGTGCCAGGAGAGAAGTGAAGGGGATTCTATTTAATAAACAGTACTTC
TRBJ2-7,.,TRBD2,TRBV29-1,CSGTSGVHPLTYEQYF,TGCAGCGGGACTAGCGGGGTACACCCACTGACCTACGAGCAGTACTTC
TRBJ2-7,once,.,TRBV29-1,CSGSTSSYEQYF,TGCAGCGGTTCGACCAGCTCCTACGAGCAGTACTTC
TRBJ2-3,many,.,TRBV7-2,CASSWRGDTQYF,TGTGCCAGCAGCTGGCGAGGGGATACGCAGTATTTT
TRBJ2-3,few,.,TRBV3-1,CASSQGRITDTQYF,TGTGCCAGCAGCCAAGGCCGGATCACAGATACGCAGTATTTT
TRBJ1-6,.,.,TRBV11-1,CASSLNSAQGNSPLHF,TGTGCCAGCAGCTTAAACTCGGCACAAGGAAATTCACCCCTCCACTTT
TRBJ2-1,.,.,TRBV29-1,CSVAFSGKHNEQFF,TGCAGCGTTGCTTTCAGCGGCAAACACAATGAGCAGTTCTTC
TRBJ2-1,few,TRBD2,TRBV6-2/TRBV6-3,CATRMTSIDEQFF,TGTGCCACCAGAATGACTAGCATTGATGAGCAGTTCTTC
TRBJ2-7,.,TRBD1,TRBV10-3,CAISGDRDGEQYF,TGTGCCATCAGCGGGGACAGGGATGGCGAGCAGTACTTC
TRBJ2-5,.,.,TRBV29-1,CSVVELAGPETQYF,TGCAGCGTTGTGGAACTAGCTGGGCCAGAGACCCAGTACTTC
TRBJ1-1,.,.,TRBV10-2,CASGEGINTEAFF,TGCGCCAGCGGCGAAGGAATTAACACTGAAGCTTTCTTT
TRBJ2-6,once,.,TRBV28,CASSLVMSNVLTF,TGTGCCAGCAGTTTGGTGATGAGCAACGTCCTGACTTTC
TRBJ2-1,.,TRBD2,TRBV6-5,CASSSLRGLGSLTTYNEQFF,TGTGCCAGCAGTTCGTTAAGAGGACTAGGCTCCCTTACCACCTACAATGAGCAGTTCTTC
TRBJ1-2,.,.,TRBV20-1,CSARARGGEGGSYGYTF,TGCAGTGCTAGAGCTCGGGGGGGAGAGGGGGGATCCTATGGCTACACCTTC
TRBJ1-5,.,.,TRBV27,CASSTRSGFNQPQHF,TGTGCCAGCAGTACGCGGTCAGGTTTCAATCAGCCCCAGCATTTT
TRBJ2-7,.,TRBD1,TRBV5-6,CASSGRTGTYEQYF,TGTGCCAGCAGCGGCCGGACAGGGACCTACGAGCAGTACTTC
TRBJ2-5,.,TRBD2,TRBV7-6,CASSLGSSGTVQYF,TGTGCCAGCAGCCTAGGCTCTAGCGGGACCGTGCAGTACTTC
TRBJ2-1,.,TRBD2,TRBV2,CASSSRTSGIFNEQFF,TGTGCCAGCAGTTCCCGGACTAGCGGGATATTCAATGAGCAGTTCTTC
TRBJ2-1,.,.,TRBV21-1,CASSKRGRGVPPIYEQFF,TGTGCCAGCAGCAAAAGGGGACGCGGTGTCCCCCCAATTTACGAGCAGTTCTTC
TRBJ1-2,.,.,TRBV3-1,CASSQGGTHHGYTF,TGTGCCAGCAGCCAAGGGGGGACACATCACGGCTACACCTTC
TRBJ2-1,.,TRBD1,TRBV6-1,CASSYLDRGHDEQFF,TGTGCCAGCAGTTATCTGGACAGGGGGCACGATGAGCAGTTCTTC
TRBJ1-2,.,.,TRBV20-1,CSAVSGEYGYTF,TGCAGTGCCGTGTCTGGGGAATATGGCTACACCTTC
TRBJ2-7,few,.,TRBV7-2,CASRGGAYEQYF,TGTGCCAGCAGAGGGGGGGCCTACGAGCAGTACTTC
TRBJ1-1,.,TRBD1,TRBV29-1,CSVGGGAEAFF,TGCAGCGTCGGAGGGGGCGCTGAAGCTTTCTTT
TRBJ1-2,.,TRBD1,TRBV27,CASSSPGQVDYGYTF,TGTGCCAGCAGTTCCCCGGGACAGGTTGACTATGGCTACACCTTC